The clone carrying this T cell receptor (beta chain) came up once. Its antigen remains unidentified. V was pared by 5 bases and J by 6 bases, with 6 bases of the junction left unmatched. CDR1 is MNHEY, CDR2 SVGAGI, per germline. The CDR3 runs 15 residues. This entry is derived from a study of T cell responses to AZD1222 COVID-19 vaccine. Study results and limitations: Donors were chiefly white British, with a greater number of females, and clonal diversity was perhaps underestimated. Baseline testing showed seropositivity in only a handful of AZD1222 recipients. Only after the peak T cell response were repertoires sampled.

Measured with immunoSEQ multiplex PCR; TCRdb has only the in-frame clones, and not every one. Seen here are about 120,000 clones, 70% to 90% observed once, and the top ten hold roughly 4%. The TCR comes from an adult in good health. The specimen comprised peripheral blood, sampled on day 0 of MenACWY control vaccination. The chain carries TRBV6-5 and TRBJ2-5, with 13 bases aligning to TRBD2. CDR3 protein: CASSTSGGARKTQYF. CDR3 sequence (DNA): TGTGCCAGCAGTACTAGCGGGGGGGCCCGTAAGACCCAGTACTTC.